This T cell receptor (beta chain) stems from a study of blood T cell repertoires in COVID-19. At the level of the study: Researchers got acute and convalescent COVID-19 samples from the United States, Italy and Spain. Nucleic acid was either cDNA or gDNA, and it came from T cells, B-cell-depleted T cells, or PBMCs.

Authors' processing steps: Nucleated cell counts were estimated from reference gene primer amplification. Assay used: immunoSEQ multiplex PCR; TCRdb lists only in-frame clones, some missing. The D gene and trimming were derived from the DNA, and the V and J assignments and clone size from that table. The sample contains about 180,000 clones, about 88% of which appear only once. The junction had 3 bases not matched to a gene; V was cut back by 4 bases and J by 2 bases. This CDR3 has 14 residues. The V gene's germline CDR1 is SGHNT and CDR2 YYREEE (reference sequence). The sample taken for sequencing was peripheral blood. The chain is built from TRBV5-4 and TRBJ1-5; 7 nucleotides line up with TRBD1. The TCR originated in a woman in her twenties or thirties with active or convalescent COVID-19. In DNA, the CDR3 is TGTGCCAGCAGCCAAGACAGGGGCAATCAGCCCCAGCATTTT. As protein: CASSQDRGNQPQHF.